This T cell receptor (beta chain) is drawn from a study of blood T cell repertoires in COVID-19. The table came from immunoSEQ multiplex PCR; TCRdb's copy has only in-frame clones and leaves some out. The data show about 100,000 clones, about 84% seen once. The CDR3 has 14 amino acids. Germline V gene sequence: CDR1 SGDLS, CDR2 YYNGEE. The V segment lost 4 bases and the J segment 3 bases; nucleotides outside the gene matches: 6. The sample comprised peripheral blood. The V gene is TRBV9, the J gene TRBJ2-7; 8 nucleotides agree with TRBD1. The sequence was obtained from a human donor in a cohort sampled during active COVID-19. The CDR3, as DNA: TGTGCCAGCAGCCCCCGGACAGGGATCTACGAGCAGTACTTC. The encoded protein is CASSPRTGIYEQYF.